The 3 T cell receptor beta chains given below trace back to one sample, sequenced in a study of Ad26.COV2.S vaccination and SARS-CoV-2 variants. Only in-frame clones appear in the TCRdb table, and some are missing; sequencing was by immunoSEQ multiplex PCR. The profile shows around 450,000 clones, roughly nine tenths of them singletons. The treatment is: roughly 19 received Ad26.COV2.S at low or high dose, single or two shots; several received placebo; per-sample allocation not given. Sampling happened 63 days after the first vaccine or placebo injection. The starting material was peripheral blood, obtained in a trial of Ad26.COV2.S vaccine versus placebo. The source is a person between 18 and 65 years old who received the Ad26.COV2.S COVID-19 vaccine or a placebo.

This clone was seen a single time. This chain joins TRBV7-8 and TRBJ2-3; TRBD1 matches at 7 bases. The CDR3 spans 15 residues. V was clipped by 6 bases and J by 0 bases; unmatched bases: 6. The germline CDR1 and CDR2 sequences are SGHVS and FQNEAQ. This CDR3 reads CASRTTGASTDTQYF. DNA for the CDR3: TGTGCCAGCAGGACCACAGGGGCTAGCACAGATACGCAGTATTTT.

The chain uses TRBV19 and TRBJ2-6, with D possibly TRBD1 on 5 matching bases. Trimming took 4 bases from V and 3 from J, leaving 13 bases between them. The germline V gene encodes CDR1 LNHDA and CDR2 SQIVND (reference sequence). CDR3 length equals 16 residues. CDR3 coding DNA: TGTGCCAGTAGTAGCCACAGGCTCGGTGGGGCCAACGTCCTGACTTTC. Translated: CASSSHRLGGANVLTF.

Comment on this clone: Other DNA sequences in the sample encode the same CDR3. The chain's CDR3 is CASSFTVNTEAFF. The CDR3 bases are TGCGCCAGCAGCTTTACAGTGAACACTGAAGCTTTCTTT. The genes are TRBV5-1 and TRBJ1-1, with D unclear. The CDR3 is 13 residues long. Germline CDR1 is SGHRS and CDR2 is YFSETQ. Trimming stripped 2 bases from V and 0 bases from J, with 5 bases between.